This section outlines one T cell receptor (beta chain) sequence together with its context. What it recognizes is unknown. Germline V lookup: CDR1 MNHNY, CDR2 SVGAGI (reference sequence). This CDR3 contains 14 residues. Losses at the gene ends were 1 base for V and 5 bases for J; bases not matched to a gene: 3. This entry belongs to a study of cytomegalovirus exposure and HLA in healthy donors. Background on the study: A prior study identified 117 million unique TCR beta sequences from 190 million or so T cells. Overall study results and limits: Clonal expansion, a later analysis showed, was greater in HLA-associated TCR beta chains than in equally common others. TCR beta chain V- and J-gene trimming was linked, in a later analysis, to a missense variant in DCLRE1C. Usually a TCR sequence was rare, but some public TCRs were found in many donors.

60 Vbeta and 13 Jbeta primers were used in PCR. Produced via immunoSEQ multiplex PCR; TCRdb's table is partial and in-frame only. The table includes roughly 150,000 clones, about 70% detected once. The material sequenced was PBMCs. The receptor was isolated from a man in his 60s in good health and CMV-seronegative. The chain is built from TRBV6-6 and TRBJ2-5, with TRBD2 matching over 8 bases. CDR3 protein: CASSYLAGTETQYF. CDR3 bases: TGTGCCAGCAGTTACTTAGCGGGGACGGAGACCCAGTACTTC.